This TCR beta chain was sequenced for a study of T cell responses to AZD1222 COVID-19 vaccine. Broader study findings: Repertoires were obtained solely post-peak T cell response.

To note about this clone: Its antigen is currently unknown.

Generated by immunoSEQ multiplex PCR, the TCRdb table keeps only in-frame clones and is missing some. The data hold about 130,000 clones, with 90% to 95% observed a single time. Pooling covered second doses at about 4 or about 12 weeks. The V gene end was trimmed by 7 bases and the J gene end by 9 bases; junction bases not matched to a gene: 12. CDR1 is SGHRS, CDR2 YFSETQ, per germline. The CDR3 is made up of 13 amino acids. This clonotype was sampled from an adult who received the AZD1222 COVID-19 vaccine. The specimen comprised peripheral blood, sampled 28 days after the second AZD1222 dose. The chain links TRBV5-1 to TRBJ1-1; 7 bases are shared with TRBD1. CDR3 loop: CASRVQDREQAFF. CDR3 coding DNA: TGCGCCAGCCGAGTTCAAGACAGGGAACAAGCTTTCTTT.